Listed below are T cell receptor beta chains from one sample, sequenced in a study of T cells after yellow fever vaccination. One entry per CDR3 protein results from TCRdb running MiXCR on the 5' RACE reads. The sample gives 350,000 to 450,000 distinct CDR3 sequences, under 7.5% of which show up once; approximately 15% is in the top ten. Source: PBMCs, taken 5 days after the yellow fever booster vaccination. The receptors derive from a man between 25 and 39 years old who received the YFV17D yellow fever vaccine. CDR3s include the opening cysteine and the closing phenylalanine or tryptophan. A D gene is named only where the DNA matches it firmly. Clone size appears in some rows only: once, few, many, or a class for an expanded clone.

d_gene: .; j_gene: TRBJ2-6; abundance: few; v_gene: TRBV19; CDR3nt: TGTGCCAGTAACTCGCCCGGTTTTCTTTCCTCTGGGGCCAACGTCCTGACTTTC; CDR3aa: CASNSPGFLSSGANVLTF
d_gene: .; j_gene: TRBJ2-7; abundance: few; v_gene: TRBV7-2; CDR3nt: TGTGCCAGCAGCGAAAGTTTCGGGAGTCGGAGCTCCTACGAGCAGTACTTC; CDR3aa: CASSESFGSRSSYEQYF
d_gene: TRBD2; j_gene: TRBJ2-1; abundance: .; v_gene: TRBV4-3; CDR3nt: TGCGCCAGCAGCCAAGATATAGGGCTAGCGGACTCCTACAATGAGCAGTTCTTC; CDR3aa: CASSQDIGLADSYNEQFF
d_gene: TRBD2; j_gene: TRBJ2-5; abundance: .; v_gene: TRBV10-3; CDR3nt: TGTGCCATCAGTCGCCTAGCGGGAGTAGAGACCCAGTACTTC; CDR3aa: CAISRLAGVETQYF
d_gene: TRBD1; j_gene: TRBJ2-1; abundance: many; v_gene: TRBV6-5; CDR3nt: TGTGCCAGCAGTTACTCCCCCCTAGCCTCAGACAGGGTGGGTAATGAGCAGTTCTTC; CDR3aa: CASSYSPLASDRVGNEQFF
d_gene: .; j_gene: TRBJ2-5; abundance: few; v_gene: TRBV19; CDR3nt: TGTGCCAGTAGTCGTGGACAGTCGGAGACCCAGTACTTC; CDR3aa: CASSRGQSETQYF
d_gene: TRBD2; j_gene: TRBJ2-1; abundance: .; v_gene: TRBV6-5; CDR3nt: TGTGCCAGCAGTTTGCCAGCGGGGAATGAGCAGTTCTTC; CDR3aa: CASSLPAGNEQFF
d_gene: .; j_gene: TRBJ2-7; abundance: many; v_gene: TRBV6-2/TRBV6-3; CDR3nt: TGTGCCAGCAGCCATGAGGGAGGAACCTACGAGCAGTACTTC; CDR3aa: CASSHEGGTYEQYF
d_gene: TRBD1; j_gene: TRBJ1-1; abundance: few; v_gene: TRBV28; CDR3nt: TGTGCCAGCAGCAAGGGACAGGAGGACACTGAAGCTTTCTTT; CDR3aa: CASSKGQEDTEAFF
d_gene: .; j_gene: TRBJ1-1; abundance: .; v_gene: TRBV18; CDR3nt: TGTGCCAGCTCACAGGGGGGAATGGGCACTGAAGCTTTCTTT; CDR3aa: CASSQGGMGTEAFF
d_gene: .; j_gene: TRBJ2-4; abundance: many; v_gene: TRBV28; CDR3nt: TGTGCCAGCAGTAAAGAAAACATTCAGTACTTC; CDR3aa: CASSKENIQYF
d_gene: TRBD1; j_gene: TRBJ2-7; abundance: few; v_gene: TRBV7-2; CDR3nt: TGTGCCAGCAGCTTAGGTCGGGGACAGACCAACTACGAGCAGTACTTC; CDR3aa: CASSLGRGQTNYEQYF
d_gene: .; j_gene: TRBJ2-5; abundance: many; v_gene: TRBV6-2/TRBV6-3; CDR3nt: TGTGCCAGCAGTTACCCGGGACCCTTCCAGCACCAAGAGACCCAGTACTTC; CDR3aa: CASSYPGPFQHQETQYF
d_gene: .; j_gene: TRBJ2-6; abundance: .; v_gene: TRBV3-1; CDR3nt: TGTGCCAGCACCCCTAGCTTGTTAAAGGTATCTGGGGCCAACGTCCTGACTTTC; CDR3aa: CASTPSLLKVSGANVLTF
d_gene: TRBD2; j_gene: TRBJ2-3; abundance: few; v_gene: TRBV12-3/TRBV12-4; CDR3nt: TGTGCCAGCAAGCTTAGCGGGAGCAGCGCAGATACGCAGTATTTT; CDR3aa: CASKLSGSSADTQYF
d_gene: .; j_gene: TRBJ2-5; abundance: few; v_gene: TRBV7-3; CDR3nt: TGTGCCAGCAGCTTAATGGCCGAAACTGGGACCCAGTACTTC; CDR3aa: CASSLMAETGTQYF
d_gene: TRBD2; j_gene: TRBJ2-7; abundance: many; v_gene: TRBV5-1; CDR3nt: TGCGCCAGCAGCCCGACTAGCGGTCGGCCCCCCTACGAGCAGTACTTC; CDR3aa: CASSPTSGRPPYEQYF
d_gene: TRBD1; j_gene: TRBJ2-7; abundance: many; v_gene: TRBV6-1; CDR3nt: TGTGCCAGCACCTTGGGACAGGGGGCCAGCGAGCAGTACTTC; CDR3aa: CASTLGQGASEQYF
d_gene: TRBD2; j_gene: TRBJ2-3; abundance: many; v_gene: TRBV20-1; CDR3nt: TGCAGTGCTCGGGGGCCTAGCGGGAGTCGATACACAGATACGCAGTATTTT; CDR3aa: CSARGPSGSRYTDTQYF
d_gene: .; j_gene: TRBJ2-1; abundance: many; v_gene: TRBV7-2; CDR3nt: TGTGCCAGCAGCCGGACGCACAATGAGCAGTTCTTC; CDR3aa: CASSRTHNEQFF
d_gene: .; j_gene: TRBJ2-2; abundance: .; v_gene: TRBV5-1; CDR3nt: TGCGCCAGCAGCTCCAACAGGGTAAACACCGGGGAGCTGTTTTTT; CDR3aa: CASSSNRVNTGELFF
d_gene: .; j_gene: TRBJ2-7; abundance: many; v_gene: TRBV6-2/TRBV6-3; CDR3nt: TGTGCCAGCAGTTACTACTTCTACGAGCAGTACTTC; CDR3aa: CASSYYFYEQYF
d_gene: .; j_gene: TRBJ2-7; abundance: many; v_gene: TRBV7-7; CDR3nt: TGTGCCAGCAGCTCTACCCCTCTCGCACCGGACGAGCAGTACTTC; CDR3aa: CASSSTPLAPDEQYF
d_gene: .; j_gene: TRBJ2-5; abundance: .; v_gene: TRBV3-1; CDR3nt: TGTGCCAGCAGCTTCAGGAAGGGGACCCAGTACTTC; CDR3aa: CASSFRKGTQYF
d_gene: .; j_gene: TRBJ2-6; abundance: few; v_gene: TRBV7-8; CDR3nt: TGTGCCAGCAGCTTACATCCGGGACTTGTGTCTGGGGCCAACGTCCTGACTTTC; CDR3aa: CASSLHPGLVSGANVLTF
d_gene: .; j_gene: TRBJ2-5; abundance: .; v_gene: TRBV10-1; CDR3nt: TGCGCCAGCAGTGACCGTTTGGTGGAGACCCAGTACTTC; CDR3aa: CASSDRLVETQYF
d_gene: .; j_gene: TRBJ2-2; abundance: many; v_gene: TRBV20-1; CDR3nt: TGCAGTGCCTCTAGCCCTCAGCGGACCGGGGAGCTGTTTTTT; CDR3aa: CSASSPQRTGELFF
d_gene: TRBD1; j_gene: TRBJ1-5; abundance: .; v_gene: TRBV12-3/TRBV12-4; CDR3nt: TGTGCCAGCAGCTGGACAGGGGGCGATCAGCCCCAGCATTTT; CDR3aa: CASSWTGGDQPQHF
d_gene: .; j_gene: TRBJ2-3; abundance: few; v_gene: TRBV20-1; CDR3nt: TGCAGTGCTGGTACTGGAGGACATCGTAGCACAGATACGCAGTATTTT; CDR3aa: CSAGTGGHRSTDTQYF
d_gene: TRBD1; j_gene: TRBJ2-1; abundance: few; v_gene: TRBV4-3; CDR3nt: TGCGCCAGCAGCCGAACGGGCGCTTGGGGACAGGTCGACTACAATGAGCAGTTCTTC; CDR3aa: CASSRTGAWGQVDYNEQFF
d_gene: .; j_gene: TRBJ2-7; abundance: many; v_gene: TRBV6-5; CDR3nt: TGTGCCAGCAGTTACGGAGGGCCGTCCAACGAGCAGTACTTC; CDR3aa: CASSYGGPSNEQYF
d_gene: .; j_gene: TRBJ1-1; abundance: .; v_gene: TRBV18; CDR3nt: TGTGCCAGCTCACCACCCAGTGGTAGGGGCACTGAAGCTTTCTTT; CDR3aa: CASSPPSGRGTEAFF
d_gene: TRBD2; j_gene: TRBJ2-5; abundance: few; v_gene: TRBV4-1; CDR3nt: TGCGCCAGCAGCCAAGAAGCCCCCTATGGACTAGCGGGAGAAGGAGAAGAGACCCAGTACTTC; CDR3aa: CASSQEAPYGLAGEGEETQYF
d_gene: .; j_gene: TRBJ2-3; abundance: few; v_gene: TRBV20-1; CDR3nt: TGCAGTGCTAGAGATCTAGAACTAGGGGCCCCTCTTGCTAGCACAGATACGCAGTATTTT; CDR3aa: CSARDLELGAPLASTDTQYF
d_gene: TRBD2; j_gene: TRBJ2-1; abundance: many; v_gene: TRBV28; CDR3nt: TGTGCCGGGCGGAGCGGGAGACGGGCCAATGAGCAGTTCTTC; CDR3aa: CAGRSGRRANEQFF
d_gene: .; j_gene: TRBJ1-6; abundance: many; v_gene: TRBV21-1; CDR3nt: TGTGCCAGCTCCTGGGACAGGGCCAATAATTCACCCCTCCACTTT; CDR3aa: CASSWDRANNSPLHF
d_gene: .; j_gene: TRBJ2-5; abundance: few; v_gene: TRBV28; CDR3nt: TGTGCCAGCAGTTTAGCAGGGACTGCCGTAGAGACCCAGTACTTC; CDR3aa: CASSLAGTAVETQYF
d_gene: TRBD2; j_gene: TRBJ2-7; abundance: few; v_gene: TRBV7-2; CDR3nt: TGTGCCAGCAGCCCATCCCGCGGGAGGGCGGGGGAGCAGTACTTC; CDR3aa: CASSPSRGRAGEQYF
d_gene: .; j_gene: TRBJ2-7; abundance: many; v_gene: TRBV20-1; CDR3nt: TGCAGTGCTGGGGACTCCAGCTACGAGCAGTACTTC; CDR3aa: CSAGDSSYEQYF
d_gene: .; j_gene: TRBJ2-5; abundance: many; v_gene: TRBV12-3/TRBV12-4; CDR3nt: TGTGCCAGCAGTTTAGTCGGGGTTGAGACCCAGTACTTC; CDR3aa: CASSLVGVETQYF
d_gene: TRBD1; j_gene: TRBJ1-1; abundance: .; v_gene: TRBV30; CDR3nt: TGTGCCTGGAGTACATTGCAGGGGGCGCGGTACACTGAAGCTTTCTTT; CDR3aa: CAWSTLQGARYTEAFF
d_gene: .; j_gene: TRBJ2-7; abundance: .; v_gene: TRBV6-5; CDR3nt: TGTGCCAGCAGTTACTCTACAGGTGCCTACGAGCAGTACTTC; CDR3aa: CASSYSTGAYEQYF
d_gene: TRBD1; j_gene: TRBJ2-1; abundance: .; v_gene: TRBV20-1; CDR3nt: TGCAGTGCTAAGACAGGGGCGCAAAATGAGCAGTTCTTC; CDR3aa: CSAKTGAQNEQFF
d_gene: .; j_gene: TRBJ1-4; abundance: many; v_gene: TRBV9; CDR3nt: TGTGCCAGCAGCGTAGACCCGACATCCCTTAATGAAAAACTGTTTTTT; CDR3aa: CASSVDPTSLNEKLFF
d_gene: TRBD2; j_gene: TRBJ2-1; abundance: many; v_gene: TRBV3-1; CDR3nt: TGTGCCAGCAGCCAACCACTAGCGGGAGTTGGTCAGTTCTTC; CDR3aa: CASSQPLAGVGQFF
d_gene: .; j_gene: TRBJ1-3; abundance: .; v_gene: TRBV20-1; CDR3nt: TGCAGTGCTAGCCCCCAAAGGTCTGGAAACACCATATATTTT; CDR3aa: CSASPQRSGNTIYF
d_gene: .; j_gene: TRBJ2-1; abundance: .; v_gene: TRBV11-1; CDR3nt: TGTGCCAGCAGTCTCAGATTCACCTACAATGAGCAGTTCTTC; CDR3aa: CASSLRFTYNEQFF
d_gene: .; j_gene: TRBJ1-2; abundance: .; v_gene: TRBV6-5; CDR3nt: TGTGCCAGCAGTTACCGCCGGGGTAGGACAGTAAGCTACACCTTC; CDR3aa: CASSYRRGRTVSYTF
d_gene: TRBD1; j_gene: TRBJ2-7; abundance: .; v_gene: TRBV29-1; CDR3nt: TGCAGTGGACAGGACTCCTACGAGCAGTACTTC; CDR3aa: CSGQDSYEQYF
d_gene: TRBD1; j_gene: TRBJ2-7; abundance: many; v_gene: TRBV7-2; CDR3nt: TGTGCCAGCAGCGCATCCCGGGACAGGCCTCCGGAGCAGTACTTC; CDR3aa: CASSASRDRPPEQYF
d_gene: TRBD2; j_gene: TRBJ2-1; abundance: many; v_gene: TRBV9; CDR3nt: TGTGCCAGCAGCGCGCTAGCGGGAAATGAGCAGTTCTTC; CDR3aa: CASSALAGNEQFF
d_gene: .; j_gene: TRBJ2-7; abundance: many; v_gene: TRBV18; CDR3nt: TGTGCCAGCTCCGCCGGAGAGGGGCTGTACTTC; CDR3aa: CASSAGEGLYF
d_gene: .; j_gene: TRBJ2-5; abundance: many; v_gene: TRBV10-3; CDR3nt: TGTGCCATCCGAAGGACGGGACAAGAGACCCAGTACTTC; CDR3aa: CAIRRTGQETQYF
d_gene: TRBD1; j_gene: TRBJ2-4; abundance: .; v_gene: TRBV5-1; CDR3nt: TGCGCCAGCAGCTCCGGACAGGGGAAGAACATTCAGTACTTC; CDR3aa: CASSSGQGKNIQYF
d_gene: .; j_gene: TRBJ2-3; abundance: few; v_gene: TRBV5-1; CDR3nt: TGCGCCAGCAGCATAGACACAGATACGCAGTATTTT; CDR3aa: CASSIDTDTQYF